The 15 T cell receptor beta chains reported below all come from one sample, sequenced in a study of beta chain features in type 1 diabetes. Broader study findings: When Type 1 diabetes patients were examined, their TCRB CDR3s proved moderately but significantly shorter in all four CD4+ subsets.

These receptors are not linked to any known antigen. cDNA synthesis used the whole RNA isolate, giving expressed TCRB sequences. The repertoire was sequenced with immunoSEQ multiplex PCR; TCRdb's copy has only in-frame clones and lacks some. The data contain 500,000 to 800,000 clones, roughly an eighth of them singletons. Sequenced input: naive CD4+ T cells from blood. Receptors originate from a man in his thirties or forties with type 1 diabetes.

This clone came up a few times. The chain links TRBV7-9 to TRBJ2-7; D gene unclear. This CDR3 has 14 amino acids. Germline assignment: CDR1 SEHNR and CDR2 FQNEAQ (reference sequence). V was shortened by 3 bases and J by 3 bases, with 12 bases between the two germline ends. CDR3 protein: CASSFSTRSYEQYF. The CDR3 nucleotides are TGTGCCAGCAGCTTCTCCACACGGAGCTACGAGCAGTACTTC.

This clone was counted between two and nine times. The CDR3 sequence is CASSPTGGAVTGELFF. The CDR3 DNA reads TGTGCCAGCAGTCCGACAGGGGGCGCGGTCACCGGGGAGCTGTTTTTT. This chain joins TRBV27 and TRBJ2-2; 10 bases are a match to TRBD1. The CDR3 is made up of 16 amino acids. V shed 5 bases and J 4 bases; nucleotides not matched to a gene: 7. Germline lookup yields CDR1 MNHEY and CDR2 SMNVEV (reference sequence).

This clone has a handful of counts. The rearrangement uses TRBV30 and TRBJ2-5, with D possibly called TRBD1 or TRBD2 (5 bases each). The germline V and J ends were trimmed by 4 bases and 4 bases, with 10 bases remaining between them. Per the germline V gene, CDR1 is GTSNPN and CDR2 is SVGIG (reference sequence). The CDR3 runs to 12 residues. CDR3 bases: TGTGCCTGGACGGTTGGGGGAGAGACCCAGTACTTC. This codes for CAWTVGGETQYF.

This clone was counted only a few times. J is TRBJ2-2 and V is TRBV6-1, with 7 bases identical to TRBD1. The CDR3 length is 15 residues. V shed 6 bases and J 2 bases; nucleotides not matched to a gene: 6. Germline values: CDR1 MNHNS, CDR2 SASEGT. The CDR3 is CASSDRTGNTGELFF. The CDR3 region has the DNA TGTGCCAGCAGCGACCGGACAGGCAACACCGGGGAGCTGTTTTTT.

This chain uses TRBV6-5 with TRBJ1-5; D is undetermined. Trimming took off 6 bases at V and 5 bases at J, with 11 bases between the two ends. The germline CDR1 and CDR2 sequences are MNHEY and SVGAGI. CDR3 length: 13 amino acids. CDR3 DNA sequence: TGTGCCAGCAGGTCAACTAGGTATCAGCCCCAGCATTTT. This codes for CASRSTRYQPQHF.

The V call is TRBV20-1, the J call TRBJ1-1; D unclear. The V end was cut by 5 bases, the J end by 0 bases, with 4 bases between. Germline V CDR1 and CDR2: DFQATT, SNEGSKA (reference sequence). CDR3 length equals 11 residues. CDR3 loop: CSAWMNTEAFF. The CDR3 nucleotides read TGCAGTGCTTGGATGAACACTGAAGCTTTCTTT.

The chain couples TRBV20-1 to TRBJ1-2; D not resolved. CDR1 is DFQATT and CDR2 is SNEGSKA in the germline V gene (reference sequence). The CDR3 extends over 11 amino acids. Trimming pared 3 bases from V and 5 bases from J, leaving 7 bases between. DNA for the CDR3: TGCAGTGCTAGGGGGATATATGGCTACACCTTC. Its translation is CSARGIYGYTF.

This clone turned up a few times. The V and J genes are TRBV7-2 and TRBJ1-5, with D possibly TRBD1 on 5 matching bases. V gave up 2 bases and J gave up 4 bases, with 9 bases separating them. The CDR3 length is 14 residues. CDR1 SGHTA and CDR2 FQGNSA come from the germline V gene. As DNA, the CDR3 is TGTGCCAGCAGCTTACTGCCAGGGAATCAGCCCCAGCATTTT. Translated: CASSLLPGNQPQHF.

The chain uses TRBV4-1 and TRBJ2-3; 8 bases are shared with TRBD2. Looked up from germline, CDR1 is MGHRA and CDR2 is YSYEKL. With V trimmed by 1 base and J by 3 bases, 6 bases remained unmatched. There are 16 residues in the CDR3. The CDR3 nucleotides are TGCGCCAGCAGCCAAGTTAATAGCGGGGTAACAGATACGCAGTATTTT. Amino acid sequence: CASSQVNSGVTDTQYF.

This clone was counted only a few times. The chain has TRBV7-9 and TRBJ1-5; no firm D call. The CDR3 is made up of 17 amino acids. The germline V and J ends were trimmed by 5 bases and 0 bases, with 17 bases remaining between them. CDR1 and CDR2 (germline): SEHNR, FQNEAQ (reference sequence). The CDR3 DNA reads as TGTGCCAGCAGCCCAACCGGGCGGGGAGCTAGCAATCAGCCCCAGCATTTT. Amino acids: CASSPTGRGASNQPQHF.

This clone has only a few counts. The chain couples TRBV5-1 to TRBJ1-4, with 8 bases fitting TRBD1. The CDR3 sequence is 14 residues long. The trim removed 3 bases at V and 8 bases at J, leaving 6 bases unmatched. Germline loops: CDR1 SGHRS, CDR2 YFSETQ. Here the CDR3 reads CASSSQGDIEKLFF. CDR3 coding DNA: TGCGCCAGCAGCTCACAGGGGGATATCGAAAAACTGTTTTTT.

J is TRBJ2-3 and V is TRBV27; D unresolved. The V gene's germline CDR1 is MNHEY and CDR2 SMNVEV (reference sequence). This CDR3 spans 17 amino acids. V was cut by 2 bases and J by 1 base, with 16 bases left in between. The CDR3 reads CASSLNSLDPRTDTQYF. The CDR3 DNA reads TGTGCCAGCAGTTTAAATTCCTTGGACCCCCGCACAGATACGCAGTATTTT.

This chain joins TRBV25-1 and TRBJ2-7; 7 nucleotides match TRBD1. Germline V gene sequence: CDR1 MGHDK, CDR2 SYGVNS. This CDR3 has 14 amino acids. V lost 3 bases to trimming and J lost 3 bases; unmatched junction nucleotides: 5. CDR3 loop: CASSEGTARYEQYF. CDR3 bases: TGTGCCAGCAGTGAGGGGACAGCACGCTACGAGCAGTACTTC.

This clone turned up a few times. The chain couples TRBV7-2 to TRBJ2-3; D might be TRBD1 (5 bases). V dropped 3 bases and J dropped 0 bases, with 10 bases sitting between them. The germline V gene encodes CDR1 SGHTA and CDR2 FQGNSA. There are 15 residues in the CDR3. The CDR3 coding sequence is TGTGCCAGCAGCTTCGGACAAGCCAGCACAGATACGCAGTATTTT. This codes for CASSFGQASTDTQYF.

V is TRBV9 and J is TRBJ2-3, with 7 bases aligning to TRBD2. This CDR3 comprises 16 residues. CDR1 and CDR2 (germline): SGDLS, YYNGEE. Trimming cost V 0 bases and J 0 bases; bases outside gene matches: 4. The CDR3 protein is CASSVGNGGSTDTQYF. The CDR3 DNA sequence: TGTGCCAGCAGCGTAGGAAACGGGGGGAGCACAGATACGCAGTATTTT.